What follows describes a single T cell receptor (beta chain). The sample belongs to a study of T cell changes during pregnancy in multiple sclerosis. Measured with immunoSEQ multiplex PCR; TCRdb has only the in-frame clones, and not every one. Of 90,000 to 100,000 clones in the sample, just over 90% were seen once. V was cut by 2 bases and J by 3 bases, with 23 bases left in between. The germline gives CDR1 MNHNS, CDR2 SASEGT. The CDR3 extends over 19 amino acids. This sample comprised peripheral blood, obtained after pregnancy. This chain joins TRBV6-1 and TRBJ1-5; tentative D call: TRBD1 (5 bases). The source of this sequence is a female donor in good health, enrolled as a control in a pregnancy study. CDR3 loop: CASSELIGMTRGNNQPQHF. The CDR3 region has the DNA TGTGCCAGCAGTGAATTAATCGGGATGACGCGGGGGAACAATCAGCCCCAGCATTTT.